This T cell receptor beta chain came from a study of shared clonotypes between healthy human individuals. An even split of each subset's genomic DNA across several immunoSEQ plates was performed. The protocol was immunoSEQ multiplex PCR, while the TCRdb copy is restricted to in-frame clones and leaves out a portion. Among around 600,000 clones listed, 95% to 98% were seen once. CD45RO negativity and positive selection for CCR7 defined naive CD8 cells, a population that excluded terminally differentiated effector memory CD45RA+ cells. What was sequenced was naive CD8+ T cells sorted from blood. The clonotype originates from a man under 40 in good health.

CDR3 region: CASSPPVRAYEQYF. CDR3 bases: TGTGCCAGCTCACCACCGGTCAGGGCCTACGAGCAGTACTTC. V and J are TRBV18 and TRBJ2-7; tentative D call: TRBD1 (5 bases). Trimming left V 0 bases short and J 2 bases short, with 8 bases between. The CDR3 consists of 14 residues. The germline gives CDR1 KGHSH, CDR2 LQKENI. Full variable domain (remainder filled in from reference TRBV18 and TRBJ2-7): NAGVMQNPRHLVRRRGQEARLRCSPMKGHSHVYWYRQLPEEGLKFMVYLQKENIIDESGMPKERFSAEFPKEGPSILRIQQVVRGDSAAYFCASSPPVRAYEQYFGPGTRLTVT.